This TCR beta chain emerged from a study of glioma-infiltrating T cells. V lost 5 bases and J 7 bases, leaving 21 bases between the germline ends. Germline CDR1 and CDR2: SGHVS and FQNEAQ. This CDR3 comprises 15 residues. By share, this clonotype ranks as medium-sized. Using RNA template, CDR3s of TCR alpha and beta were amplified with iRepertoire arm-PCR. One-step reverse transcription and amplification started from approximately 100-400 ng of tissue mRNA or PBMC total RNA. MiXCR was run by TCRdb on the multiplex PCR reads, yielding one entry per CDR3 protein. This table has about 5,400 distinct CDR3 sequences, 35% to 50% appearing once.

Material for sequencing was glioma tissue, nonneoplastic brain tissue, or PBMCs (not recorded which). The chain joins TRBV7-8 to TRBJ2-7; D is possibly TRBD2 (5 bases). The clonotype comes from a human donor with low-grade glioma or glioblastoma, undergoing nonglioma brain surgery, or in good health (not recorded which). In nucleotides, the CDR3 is TGTGCCAGCAGCCCCGTGGAGGTTGGTTCGGGTGAGCAGTACTTC. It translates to CASSPVEVGSGEQYF.